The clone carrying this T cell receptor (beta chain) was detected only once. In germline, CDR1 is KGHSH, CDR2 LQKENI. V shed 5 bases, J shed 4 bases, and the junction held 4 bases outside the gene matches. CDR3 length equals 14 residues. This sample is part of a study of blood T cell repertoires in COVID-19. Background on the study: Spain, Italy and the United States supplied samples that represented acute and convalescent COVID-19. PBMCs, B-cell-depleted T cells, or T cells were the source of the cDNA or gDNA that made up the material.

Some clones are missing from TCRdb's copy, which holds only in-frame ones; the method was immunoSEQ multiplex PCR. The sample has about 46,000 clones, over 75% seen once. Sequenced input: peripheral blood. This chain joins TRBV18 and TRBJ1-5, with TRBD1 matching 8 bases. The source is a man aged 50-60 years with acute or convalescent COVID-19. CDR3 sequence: CASSETGENQPQHF. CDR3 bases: TGTGCCAGCTCAGAGACAGGGGAAAATCAGCCCCAGCATTTT.